What follows is one T cell receptor beta chain and its context. The data were produced by immunoSEQ multiplex PCR, yet TCRdb's version contains in-frame clones alone and is incomplete. Here the sample spans 180,000 or so clones, approximately 81% being singletons. The data were obtained in a study of blood T cell repertoires in COVID-19. CDR3 length equals 15 residues. Germline assignment: CDR1 MNHEY and CDR2 SVGAGI. V lost 6 bases and J 0 bases, leaving 9 bases between the germline ends. J is TRBJ1-6 and V is TRBV6-5; D might be TRBD1 (5 bases). Sequenced material: peripheral blood. This sequence originates from a woman between 70 and 85 years old with COVID-19, enrolled during active disease. The CDR3 DNA reads as TGTGCCAGCAGATCGCAGGGCTCCTATAATTCACCCCTCCACTTT. This gives the protein CASRSQGSYNSPLHF.